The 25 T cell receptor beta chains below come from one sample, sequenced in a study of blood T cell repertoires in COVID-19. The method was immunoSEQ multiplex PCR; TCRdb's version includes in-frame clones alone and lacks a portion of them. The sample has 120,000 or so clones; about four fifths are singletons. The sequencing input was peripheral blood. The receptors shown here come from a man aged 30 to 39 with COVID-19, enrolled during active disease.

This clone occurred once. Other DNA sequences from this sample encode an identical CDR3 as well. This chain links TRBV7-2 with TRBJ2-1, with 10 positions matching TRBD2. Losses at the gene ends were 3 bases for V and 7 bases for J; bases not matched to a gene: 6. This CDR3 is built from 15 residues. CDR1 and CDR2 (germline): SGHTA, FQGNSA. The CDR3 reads CASSLSSGSFNEQFF. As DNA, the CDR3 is TGTGCCAGCAGCTTGTCTAGCGGGAGTTTTAATGAGCAGTTCTTC.

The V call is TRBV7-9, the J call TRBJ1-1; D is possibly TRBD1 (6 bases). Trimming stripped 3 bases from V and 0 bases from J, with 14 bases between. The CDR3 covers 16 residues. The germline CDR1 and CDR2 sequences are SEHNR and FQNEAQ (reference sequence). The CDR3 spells CASSFRQGWLNTEAFF. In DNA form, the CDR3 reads TGTGCCAGCAGCTTTCGGCAGGGGTGGTTGAACACTGAAGCTTTCTTT.

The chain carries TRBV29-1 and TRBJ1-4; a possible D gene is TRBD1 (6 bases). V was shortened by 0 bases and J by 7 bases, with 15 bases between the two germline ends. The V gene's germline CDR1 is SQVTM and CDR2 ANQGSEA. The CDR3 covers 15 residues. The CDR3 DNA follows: TGCAGCGTTGAAGATTCCTTGGGGGCCCGTGAAAAACTGTTTTTT. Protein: CSVEDSLGAREKLFF.

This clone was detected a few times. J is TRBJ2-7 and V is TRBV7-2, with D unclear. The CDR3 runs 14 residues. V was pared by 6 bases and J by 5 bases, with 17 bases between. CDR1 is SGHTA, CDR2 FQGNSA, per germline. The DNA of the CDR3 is TGTGCCAGCAGTCGTGACACAATTCAGAACGAGCAGTACTTC. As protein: CASSRDTIQNEQYF.

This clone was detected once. The CDR3 nucleotides read TGTGCCTGGAGTGCGCAGGATACTTTCTCCTACGAGCAGTACTTC. Amino acid sequence: CAWSAQDTFSYEQYF. This chain joins TRBV30 and TRBJ2-7, with D unresolved. The germline gives CDR1 GTSNPN, CDR2 SVGIG (reference sequence). CDR3 length: 15 residues. Trimming removed 1 base at V and 0 bases at J, with 13 bases between.

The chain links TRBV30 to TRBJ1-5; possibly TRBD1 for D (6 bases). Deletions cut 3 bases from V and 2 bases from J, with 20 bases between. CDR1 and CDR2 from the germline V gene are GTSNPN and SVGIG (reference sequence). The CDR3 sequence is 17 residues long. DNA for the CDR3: TGTGCCTGGAGCGTCCGGGGGGGGGCAGGTGGCAATCAGCCCCAGCATTTT. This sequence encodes CAWSVRGGAGGNQPQHF.

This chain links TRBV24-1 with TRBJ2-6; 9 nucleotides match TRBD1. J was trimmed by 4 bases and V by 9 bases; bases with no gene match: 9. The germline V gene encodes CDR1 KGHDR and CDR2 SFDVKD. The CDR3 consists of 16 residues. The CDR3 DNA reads TGTGCCACCCAGGGGACAGGGTCTGAAGGGGCCAACGTCCTGACTTTC. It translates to CATQGTGSEGANVLTF.

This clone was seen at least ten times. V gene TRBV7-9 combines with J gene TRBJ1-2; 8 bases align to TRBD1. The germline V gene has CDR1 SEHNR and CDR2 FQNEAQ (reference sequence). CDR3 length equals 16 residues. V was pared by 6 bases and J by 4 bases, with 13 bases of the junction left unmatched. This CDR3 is CASRRNDDRGGYGYTF. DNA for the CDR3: TGTGCCAGCAGACGCAATGATGACAGGGGCGGCTATGGCTACACCTTC.

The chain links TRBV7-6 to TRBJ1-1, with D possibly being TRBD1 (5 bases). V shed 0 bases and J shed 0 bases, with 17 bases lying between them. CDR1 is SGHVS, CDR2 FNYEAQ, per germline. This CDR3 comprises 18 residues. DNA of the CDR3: TGTGCCAGCAGCTTAGCCGTTAACACAGGTAGCATGAACACTGAAGCTTTCTTT. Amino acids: CASSLAVNTGSMNTEAFF. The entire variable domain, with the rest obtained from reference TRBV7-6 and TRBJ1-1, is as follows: GAGVSQSPRYKVTKRGQDVALRCDPISGHVSLYWYRQALGQGPEFLTYFNYEAQQDKSGLPNDRFSAERPEGSISTLTIQRTEQRDSAMYRCASSLAVNTGSMNTEAFFGQGTRLTVV.

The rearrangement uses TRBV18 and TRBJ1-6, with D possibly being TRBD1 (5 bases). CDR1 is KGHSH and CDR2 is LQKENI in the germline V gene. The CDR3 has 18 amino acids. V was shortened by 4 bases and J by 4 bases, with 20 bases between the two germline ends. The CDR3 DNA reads TGTGCCAGCTCACTTACACAAGGGGCCTCTGCTTATAATTCACCCCTCCACTTT. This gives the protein CASSLTQGASAYNSPLHF.

The CDR3 region has the DNA TGCGCCAGCAGTCAGGGGGTTATGGACATTCAGTACTTC. Protein sequence: CASSQGVMDIQYF. The V call is TRBV5-1, the J call TRBJ2-4; 7 nucleotides agree with TRBD1. Trimming at V came to 5 bases and at J to 8 bases, leaving 7 bases not matched to a gene. This CDR3 comprises 13 residues. Germline lookup yields CDR1 SGHRS and CDR2 YFSETQ.

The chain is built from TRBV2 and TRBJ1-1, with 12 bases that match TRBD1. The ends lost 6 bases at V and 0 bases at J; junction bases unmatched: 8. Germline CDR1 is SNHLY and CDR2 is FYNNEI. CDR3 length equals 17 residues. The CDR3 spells CASRSWGQGAMNTEAFF. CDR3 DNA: TGTGCCAGCAGATCCTGGGGACAGGGGGCCATGAACACTGAAGCTTTCTTT.

The chain's CDR3 is CASSLQASINEQFF. The CDR3 bases are TGTGCCAGCAGTTTACAGGCTAGCATCAATGAGCAGTTCTTC. The chain links TRBV28 to TRBJ2-1; D perhaps matches TRBD2 (5 bases). Germline V gene data show CDR1 as MDHEN and CDR2 as SYDVKM. Trimming pared 2 bases from V and 6 bases from J, leaving 11 bases between. This CDR3 region has 14 residues.

CDR3 DNA: TGTGCCAGCAGCGGTGAGGTATCGGTGACGCAGTATTTT. Translation: CASSGEVSVTQYF. V usage is TRBV9 and J usage is TRBJ2-3, with D uncertain. This CDR3 contains 13 residues. Between the trimmed V and J ends, which lost 3 bases and 9 bases, there was a span of 14 bases. Germline loops: CDR1 SGDLS, CDR2 YYNGEE.

CDR3 residues: CASSLASEGYYGYTF. Written as DNA, the CDR3 is TGTGCCAGCAGCTTAGCGTCGGAGGGATACTATGGCTACACCTTC. The chain is built from TRBV7-9 and TRBJ1-2; the D is unclear. V dropped 0 bases and J dropped 3 bases, with 11 bases sitting between them. The CDR3 is 15 amino acids. CDR1 and CDR2 from the germline V gene are SEHNR and FQNEAQ (reference sequence).

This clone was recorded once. CDR3 sequence (DNA): TGTGCCTGGATCGAGGAGGGCCGAGCTTTCTTT. Its translation is CAWIEEGRAFF. The chain links TRBV30 to TRBJ1-1; D is ambiguous. The length of the CDR3 is 11 residues. Germline V gene sequence: CDR1 GTSNPN, CDR2 SVGIG (reference sequence). V lost 4 bases and J 10 bases, leaving 13 bases between the germline ends. The full variable domain, rest sourced from reference TRBV30 and TRBJ1-1, is SQTIHQWPATLVQPVGSPLSLECTVEGTSNPNLYWYRQAAGRGLQLLFYSVGIGQISSEVPQNLSASRPQDRQFILSSKKLLLSDSGFYLCAWIEEGRAFFGQGTRLTVV.

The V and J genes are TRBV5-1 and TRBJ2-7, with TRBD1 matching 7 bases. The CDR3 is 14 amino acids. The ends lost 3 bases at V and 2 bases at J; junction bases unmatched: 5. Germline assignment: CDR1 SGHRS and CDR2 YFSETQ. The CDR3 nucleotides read TGCGCCAGCAGCTCCCGGGACAGCGCCTACGAGCAGTACTTC. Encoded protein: CASSSRDSAYEQYF. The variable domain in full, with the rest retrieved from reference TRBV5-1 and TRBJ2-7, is KAGVTQTPRYLIKTRGQQVTLSCSPISGHRSVSWYQQTPGQGLQFLFEYFSETQRNKGNFPGRFSGRQFSNSRSEMNVSTLELGDSALYLCASSSRDSAYEQYFGPGTRLTVT.

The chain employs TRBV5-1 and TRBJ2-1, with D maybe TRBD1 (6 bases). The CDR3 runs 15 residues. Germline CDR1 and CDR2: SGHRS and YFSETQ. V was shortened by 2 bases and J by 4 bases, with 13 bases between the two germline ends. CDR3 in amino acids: CASSFPDSYYNEQFF. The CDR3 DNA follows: TGCGCCAGCAGCTTTCCGGACAGCTATTACAATGAGCAGTTCTTC.

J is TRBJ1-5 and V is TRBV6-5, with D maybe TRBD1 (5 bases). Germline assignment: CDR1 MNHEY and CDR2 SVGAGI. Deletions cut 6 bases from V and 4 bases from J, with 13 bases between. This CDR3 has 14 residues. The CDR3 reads CASRQVEWNQPQHF. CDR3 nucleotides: TGTGCCAGCAGACAGGTCGAGTGGAATCAGCCCCAGCATTTT.

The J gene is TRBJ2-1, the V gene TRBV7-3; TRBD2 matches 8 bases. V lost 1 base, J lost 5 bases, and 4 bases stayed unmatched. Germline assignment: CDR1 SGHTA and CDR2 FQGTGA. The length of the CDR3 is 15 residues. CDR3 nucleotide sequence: TGTGCCAGCAGCTTAAATCCAGCGGGGGACAATGAGCAGTTCTTC. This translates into CASSLNPAGDNEQFF.

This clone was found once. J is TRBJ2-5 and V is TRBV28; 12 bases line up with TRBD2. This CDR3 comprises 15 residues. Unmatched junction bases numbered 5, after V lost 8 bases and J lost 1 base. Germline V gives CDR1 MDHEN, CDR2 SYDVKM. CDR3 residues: CASDSLAGGQETQYF. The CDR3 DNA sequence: TGTGCCAGCGATTCACTAGCGGGGGGCCAAGAGACCCAGTACTTC. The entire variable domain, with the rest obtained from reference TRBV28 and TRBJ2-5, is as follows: DVKVTQSSRYLVKRTGEKVFLECVQDMDHENMFWYRQDPGLGLRLIYFSYDVKMKEKGDIPEGYSVSREKKERFSLILESASTNQTSMYLCASDSLAGGQETQYFGPGTRLLVL.

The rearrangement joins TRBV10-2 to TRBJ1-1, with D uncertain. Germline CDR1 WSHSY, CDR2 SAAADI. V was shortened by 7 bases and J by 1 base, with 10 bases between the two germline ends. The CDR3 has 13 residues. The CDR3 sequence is CASTPAGNTEAFF. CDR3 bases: TGCGCCAGCACCCCGGCGGGGAACACTGAAGCTTTCTTT.

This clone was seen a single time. This chain's CDR3 is CASSPTSGRSYNEQFF. For the CDR3, the DNA is TGTGCCAGCAGCCCTACTAGCGGGAGGTCCTACAATGAGCAGTTCTTC. The chain joins TRBV14 to TRBJ2-1; the match to TRBD2 covers 12 bases. CDR3 length: 16 residues. Trimming at V came to 4 bases and at J to 1 base, leaving 2 bases not matched to a gene. The germline gives CDR1 SGHDN, CDR2 FVKESK.

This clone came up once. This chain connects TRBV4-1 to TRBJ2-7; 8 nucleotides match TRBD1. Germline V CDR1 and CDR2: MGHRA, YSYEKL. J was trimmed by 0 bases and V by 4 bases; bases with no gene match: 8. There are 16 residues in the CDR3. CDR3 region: CASSPSGTGLSYEQYF. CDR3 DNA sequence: TGCGCCAGCAGCCCGTCCGGGACAGGCCTCTCCTACGAGCAGTACTTC.

CDR3 DNA: TGCGCCAGCAGCCAAGATGTGGGGGCGTACTATGGCTACACCTTC. This codes for CASSQDVGAYYGYTF. V gene TRBV4-3 combines with J gene TRBJ1-2, with a weak D call TRBD1 (6 bases). Germline CDR1 reads LGHNA; CDR2 reads YSLEER. Trimming left V 0 bases short and J 3 bases short, with 11 bases between. The CDR3 is 15 amino acids.